Following are 29 T cell receptor beta chains from one sample sequenced in a study of T cells in Graves' hyperthyroidism and ophthalmopathy (dated by TCRdb to between 2018 and 2021). Receptor amplification or capture employed multiplex PCR. Reads for this sample came from an Illumina HiSeq 2000. The TCR beta CDR3 regions were amplified from the RNA transcripts. A first-round RT-PCR of the TCR CDR3 used the HTBI primer set with the Qiagen OneStep RT-PCR kit. TCRdb reprocessed the public reads (quality trimming at Q25 with fastp, clone calling with MiXCR) and kept in-frame beta chains. Duplicate CDR3 protein sequences are folded into a single record with the most common DNA and genes. The sample table holds about 590,000 distinct CDR3 sequences, of which about a sixth were seen once. The ten top clones hold under 7.5% of the sample. Sequenced sample: blood. These receptors came from a woman younger than 45 with Graves' hyperthyroidism.

This clonotype turned up a few times. The J gene is TRBJ1-2, the V gene TRBV29-1, with D perhaps TRBD1 (5 bases). Germline loops: CDR1 SQVTM, CDR2 ANQGSEA. Between the trimmed V and J ends, which lost 3 bases and 6 bases, there was a span of 11 bases. The CDR3 consists of 12 residues. The CDR3 protein is CSVDRVANGYTF. CDR3 nucleotides: TGCAGCGTTGACAGGGTTGCCAATGGCTACACCTTC.

CDR3 coding DNA: TGTGCCACCAGGGCACTGGACAGGGGGTCCTACAATGAGCAGTTCTTC. This encodes CATRALDRGSYNEQFF. The chain carries TRBV15 and TRBJ2-1; 10 bases align to TRBD1. The CDR3 has 16 residues. J gave up 1 base and V 6 bases, and 6 bases lay outside the gene matches. Looked up from germline, CDR1 is LNHNV and CDR2 is YYDKDF (reference sequence).

This clonotype has a handful of counts. The V gene is TRBV20-1, the J gene TRBJ2-5; a weak D match, TRBD1 (6 bases). The CDR3 totals 12 residues. With 6 bases removed from V and 1 base from J, the gap between germline ends came to 9 bases. Germline values: CDR1 DFQATT, CDR2 SNEGSKA (reference sequence). Written as DNA, the CDR3 is TGCAGTGCACTACAGGGCCAAGAGACCCAGTACTTC. Its protein is CSALQGQETQYF.

This sequence joins TRBV24-1 and TRBJ2-1; the D gene is possibly TRBD1 (6 bases). CDR3 length: 14 amino acids. Germline values: CDR1 KGHDR, CDR2 SFDVKD. V was clipped by 4 bases and J by 10 bases, with 16 bases between them. CDR3 coding DNA: TGTGCCACCAGTGAGAGCAACAGGGTGGGGGAGCAGTTCTTC. Translated: CATSESNRVGEQFF.

The table lists this clonotype with many counts. The chain links TRBV18 to TRBJ1-2; possibly TRBD1 for D (6 bases). The CDR3 length is 15 residues. V lost 5 bases, J lost 2 bases, and 15 bases lay in between. CDR1 KGHSH and CDR2 LQKENI come from the germline V gene. CDR3 in DNA: TGTGCCAGCTCAACCGCCGGGGGGCAGAACTATGGCTACACCTTC. This encodes CASSTAGGQNYGYTF.

The rearrangement joins TRBV18 to TRBJ2-6; D is perhaps TRBD1 or TRBD2 (5 bases each). The germline gives CDR1 KGHSH, CDR2 LQKENI. Trimming removed 4 bases from V and 2 bases from J, with 9 bases in between. The CDR3 runs 15 residues. This CDR3 reads CASSRRDPGANVLTF. The CDR3 region has the DNA TGTGCCAGCTCACGCCGGGACCCTGGGGCCAACGTCCTGACTTTC.

This chain links TRBV10-3 with TRBJ1-4; D is unclear. The V end was cut by 10 bases, the J end by 4 bases, with 19 bases between. CDR1 and CDR2 (germline): ENHRY, SYGVKD. The CDR3 runs 15 residues. The CDR3 spells CATLGSVNNNEKLFF. CDR3 nucleotide sequence: TGTGCCACCTTAGGTTCGGTGAACAATAATGAAAAACTGTTTTTT.

This clonotype was observed many times. This chain links TRBV5-1 with TRBJ2-1; 8 bases match TRBD2. Germline lookup yields CDR1 SGHRS and CDR2 YFSETQ. The length of the CDR3 is 13 residues. V was pared by 7 bases and J by 3 bases, with 3 bases of the junction left unmatched. CDR3 protein: CASALADYNEQFF. In DNA, the CDR3 is TGCGCCAGCGCACTAGCGGACTACAATGAGCAGTTCTTC. Supplemented by reference TRBV5-1 and TRBJ2-1, the full variable domain reads KAGVTQTPRYLIKTRGQQVTLSCSPISGHRSVSWYQQTPGQGLQFLFEYFSETQRNKGNFPGRFSGRQFSNSRSEMNVSTLELGDSALYLCASALADYNEQFFGPGTRLTVL.

Of note for this clonotype: One end of the junction does not line up with germline, which may come from a read error. V gene TRBV7-9 combines with J gene TRBJ1-1; D gene ambiguous. The germline V gene has CDR1 SEHNR and CDR2 FQNEAQ (reference sequence). This CDR3 spans 14 amino acids. The CDR3 coding sequence is TGTGCCAGCAGCCCCGGGAAAAGGAACGCTGAAGCTTTCTTT. It codes for CASSPGKRNAEAFF.

This clonotype was recorded many times. This chain connects TRBV12-3 or TRBV12-4 to TRBJ1-3, with D perhaps TRBD1 (5 bases). This CDR3 has 15 residues. The germline V and J ends were trimmed by 7 bases and 0 bases, with 13 bases remaining between them. The DNA for the CDR3 is TGTGCCAGCAACCGACAGCTCAGCTCTGGAAACACCATATATTTT. This encodes CASNRQLSSGNTIYF.

This clonotype was recorded many times. This chain connects TRBV12-3 or TRBV12-4 to TRBJ1-4; perhaps TRBD1 as D (5 bases). V gave up 5 bases and J gave up 3 bases, with 16 bases separating them. This CDR3 is built from 16 residues. CDR3 sequence (DNA): TGTGCCAGCAGTATCTACACAGGACAATCTAATGAAAAACTGTTTTTT. Translated: CASSIYTGQSNEKLFF.

The sample holds a few counts of this clonotype. J is TRBJ2-1 and V is TRBV6-1; TRBD2 aligns across 13 bases. Germline V gives CDR1 MNHNS, CDR2 SASEGT. Germline trimming cut 0 bases from V and 1 base from J; bases unmatched to any gene: 9. CDR3 size: 20 residues. CDR3 bases: TGTGCCAGCAGTGAAGCACGTACGACTAGCGGGAGGTCATCCTACAATGAGCAGTTCTTC. Translated, it gives CASSEARTTSGRSSYNEQFF.

This clonotype was observed many times. This sequence joins TRBV5-1 and TRBJ2-1; D may be TRBD1 (6 bases). V lost 5 bases to trimming and J lost 1 base, with 10 bases between them. CDR3 length: 14 residues. CDR1 and CDR2 (germline): SGHRS, YFSETQ. The CDR3: CASRLQGSYNEQFF. DNA for the CDR3: TGCGCCAGCAGACTACAGGGTTCCTACAATGAGCAGTTCTTC. The full variable domain, with the rest looked up from reference TRBV5-1 and TRBJ2-1, is KAGVTQTPRYLIKTRGQQVTLSCSPISGHRSVSWYQQTPGQGLQFLFEYFSETQRNKGNFPGRFSGRQFSNSRSEMNVSTLELGDSALYLCASRLQGSYNEQFFGPGTRLTVL.

A word on this clonotype: One junction end does not reproduce the germline sequence, and a read error may be involved. CDR3 nucleotide sequence: TGTGCCAGCCGGGTCTCCAACACCGGGGAGCTGGTTTTT. This gives the protein CASRVSNTGELVF. The chain is built from TRBV6-2 or TRBV6-3 and TRBJ2-2, with D perhaps matching TRBD2 (5 bases). From germline, CDR1 is MNHEY and CDR2 SVGEGT. CDR3 length: 13 amino acids.

The chain links TRBV10-1 to TRBJ2-1; D remains unclear. The CDR3 consists of 14 residues. V lost 0 bases and J 4 bases, leaving 7 bases between the germline ends. The germline V gene has CDR1 WNHNN and CDR2 SYGVQD (reference sequence). The CDR3 DNA reads as TGCGCCAGCAGTGAGTCGATGGTGTACAATGAGCAGTTCTTC. This codes for CASSESMVYNEQFF.

The sample holds many counts of this clonotype. V and J are TRBV3-1 and TRBJ2-1; unclear D gene. Between the trimmed V and J ends, which lost 4 bases and 4 bases, there was a span of 17 bases. Germline CDR1 reads LGHDT; CDR2 reads YNNKEL (reference sequence). The CDR3 sequence is 16 residues long. This CDR3 is CASSPLVASFYNEQFF. The CDR3 nucleotides read TGTGCCAGCAGCCCATTAGTGGCTAGTTTTTACAATGAGCAGTTCTTC.

This clonotype was found many times. The genes are TRBV12-3 or TRBV12-4 and TRBJ2-7; the match to TRBD2 covers 9 bases. Trimming removed 3 bases from V and 3 bases from J; junction bases left unmatched: 6. This CDR3 spans 15 amino acids. In DNA, the CDR3 is TGTGCCAGCAGTTTTTTGGGACTAGCAGTCTACGAGCAGTACTTC. Translating gives CASSFLGLAVYEQYF.

Details on this clonotype: This could be a read error, since a much larger clone is one nucleotide away. This chain links TRBV7-9 with TRBJ2-1; the D is unclear. CDR3 length equals 16 residues. The germline V gene encodes CDR1 SEHNR and CDR2 FQNEAQ (reference sequence). The CDR3 is CANSRSGVTSYNEQFF. For the CDR3, the DNA is TGTGCCAACAGCCGCAGTGGGGTGACCTCCTACAATGAGCAGTTCTTC.

This clonotype has a handful of counts. The chain links TRBV11-1 to TRBJ2-3, with a tentative D call TRBD2 (7 bases). This CDR3 spans 14 amino acids. Germline V gene data show CDR1 as SGHAT and CDR2 as FQDESV (reference sequence). Between the trimmed V and J ends, which lost 2 bases and 4 bases, there was a span of 10 bases. CDR3 bases: TGTGCCAGCAGCTTATGGGGGGGCGCAGATACGCAGTATTTT. Translated: CASSLWGGADTQYF.

Details on this clonotype: This sequence may be a read error, since a much larger clone differs from it by one base. This chain joins TRBV5-5 and TRBJ1-1, with 7 bases fitting TRBD1. Germline V gene lookup returns CDR1 SGHKS and CDR2 YYEKEE (reference sequence). V shed 5 bases and J 3 bases; nucleotides not matched to a gene: 13. The CDR3 runs to 16 residues. CDR3 amino acids: CASSFRGDPGYTEAFF. The CDR3 bases are TGTGCCAGCAGTTTCAGGGGGGACCCAGGATACACTGAAGCTTTCTTT.

This clonotype was recorded many times. The V gene is TRBV6-2 or TRBV6-3, the J gene TRBJ2-5; the D gene is possibly TRBD1 (6 bases). Germline values: CDR1 MNHEY, CDR2 SVGEGT. CDR3 length equals 15 residues. Trimming left V 2 bases short and J 2 bases short, with 12 bases between. The DNA for the CDR3 is TGTGCCAGCAGTTACGTGTCCACAGGGCAAGAGACCCAGTACTTC. This translates into CASSYVSTGQETQYF.

This clonotype was detected a few times. The CDR3 here is CASSGAPDPYEQYF. DNA for the CDR3: TGTGCCAGCAGCGGCGCCCCCGATCCTTACGAGCAGTACTTC. The chain carries TRBV9 and TRBJ2-7; no clear D. V lost 3 bases, J lost 4 bases, and 14 bases lay in between. The CDR3 has 14 amino acids. The germline V gene has CDR1 SGDLS and CDR2 YYNGEE.

This chain joins TRBV5-6 and TRBJ2-2; tentatively, D is TRBD1 (5 bases). V was clipped by 1 base and J by 1 base, with 17 bases between them. This CDR3 region has 18 residues. Germline V lookup: CDR1 SGHDT, CDR2 YYEEEE. CDR3 in amino acids: CASSLFGHEGENTGELFF. The CDR3 DNA is TGTGCCAGCAGCTTGTTTGGACATGAAGGGGAGAACACCGGGGAGCTGTTTTTT.

The sample holds many counts of this clonotype. This chain links TRBV27 with TRBJ2-1, with D possibly being TRBD2 (5 bases). V dropped 6 bases and J dropped 0 bases, with 12 bases sitting between them. The germline V gene has CDR1 MNHEY and CDR2 SMNVEV (reference sequence). The CDR3 length is 15 residues. CDR3 sequence (DNA): TGTGCCAGCAGCATGAGCGGCGGCTCCTACAATGAGCAGTTCTTC. Its protein is CASSMSGGSYNEQFF.

The J gene is TRBJ2-1, the V gene TRBV20-1; TRBD2 matches at 7 bases. Germline lookup yields CDR1 DFQATT and CDR2 SNEGSKA (reference sequence). The V and J ends lost 8 bases and 4 bases, in that order; junction bases with no gene match: 8. The CDR3 consists of 13 residues. This chain's CDR3 is CSPSSGGYNEQFF. In DNA, the CDR3 is TGCAGTCCGTCTAGCGGAGGTTACAATGAGCAGTTCTTC.

The V call is TRBV14, the J call TRBJ2-5; D gene unclear. Trimming took off 2 bases at V and 0 bases at J, with 4 bases between the two ends. CDR1 is SGHDN, CDR2 FVKESK, per germline. This CDR3 is 13 amino acids long. The DNA of the CDR3 is TGTGCCAGCAGCCAAAAGTACCAAGAGACCCAGTACTTC. It translates to CASSQKYQETQYF.

This clonotype was counted at least ten times. The V gene is TRBV6-2 or TRBV6-3, the J gene TRBJ1-1, with D unclear. V lost 3 bases to trimming and J lost 0 bases, with 8 bases between them. Per germline, CDR1 MNHEY and CDR2 SVGEGT. CDR3 size: 14 residues. CDR3 sequence reads: CASSYSGMNTEAFF. In DNA form, the CDR3 reads TGTGCCAGCAGTTATAGCGGAATGAACACTGAAGCTTTCTTT.

This clonotype has at least ten counts. V is TRBV6-1 and J is TRBJ1-2; the D gene is possibly TRBD1 (6 bases). The germline V gene has CDR1 MNHNS and CDR2 SASEGT. V dropped 3 bases and J dropped 5 bases, with 13 bases sitting between them. The CDR3 runs 14 residues. In nucleotides, the CDR3 is TGTGCCAGCAGTGATCTGGGGGCAAGGTATGGCTACACCTTC. Encoded protein: CASSDLGARYGYTF.

As DNA, the CDR3 is TGTGCCAGCGGAGGGCCTAGCGGGCGAACCTACGAGCAGTACTTC. This codes for CASGGPSGRTYEQYF. The chain uses TRBV2 and TRBJ2-7; 8 bases map to TRBD2. CDR3 size: 15 residues. Germline loops: CDR1 SNHLY, CDR2 FYNNEI. With V trimmed by 8 bases and J by 2 bases, 11 bases remained unmatched.